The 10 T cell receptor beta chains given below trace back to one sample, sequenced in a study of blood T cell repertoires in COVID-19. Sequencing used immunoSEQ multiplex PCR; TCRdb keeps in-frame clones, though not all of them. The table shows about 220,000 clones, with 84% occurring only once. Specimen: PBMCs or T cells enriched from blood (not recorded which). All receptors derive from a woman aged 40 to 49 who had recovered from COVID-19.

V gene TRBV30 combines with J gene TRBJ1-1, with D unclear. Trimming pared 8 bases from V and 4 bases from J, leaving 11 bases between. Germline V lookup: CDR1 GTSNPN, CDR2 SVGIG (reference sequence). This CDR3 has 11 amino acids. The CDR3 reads CARQRGTEAFF. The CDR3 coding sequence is TGTGCCCGTCAACGGGGCACTGAAGCTTTCTTT. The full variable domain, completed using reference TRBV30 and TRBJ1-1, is SQTIHQWPATLVQPVGSPLSLECTVEGTSNPNLYWYRQAAGRGLQLLFYSVGIGQISSEVPQNLSASRPQDRQFILSSKKLLLSDSGFYLCARQRGTEAFFGQGTRLTVV.

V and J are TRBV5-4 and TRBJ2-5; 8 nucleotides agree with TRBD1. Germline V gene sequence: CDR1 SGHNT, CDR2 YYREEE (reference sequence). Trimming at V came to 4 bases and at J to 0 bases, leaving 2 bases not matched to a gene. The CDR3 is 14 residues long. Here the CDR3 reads CASSLDRDQETQYF. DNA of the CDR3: TGTGCCAGCAGCCTGGACAGGGACCAAGAGACCCAGTACTTC.

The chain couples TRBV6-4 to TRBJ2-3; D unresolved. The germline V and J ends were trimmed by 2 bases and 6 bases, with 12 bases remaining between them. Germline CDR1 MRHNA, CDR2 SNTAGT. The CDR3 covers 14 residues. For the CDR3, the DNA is TGTGCCAGCAGTGACGAGGCAGATAGGGATACGCAGTATTTT. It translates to CASSDEADRDTQYF.

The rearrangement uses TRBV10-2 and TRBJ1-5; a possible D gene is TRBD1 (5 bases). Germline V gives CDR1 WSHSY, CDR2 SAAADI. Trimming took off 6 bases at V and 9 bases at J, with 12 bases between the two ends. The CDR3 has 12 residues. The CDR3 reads CASRDTPGPQHF. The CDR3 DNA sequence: TGCGCCAGCAGGGACACCCCTGGGCCCCAGCATTTT.

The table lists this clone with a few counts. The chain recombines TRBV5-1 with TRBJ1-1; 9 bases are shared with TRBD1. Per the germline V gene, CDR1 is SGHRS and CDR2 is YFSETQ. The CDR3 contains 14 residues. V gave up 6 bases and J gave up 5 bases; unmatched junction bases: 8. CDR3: CASKGTGRVTEAFF. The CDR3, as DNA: TGCGCCAGCAAGGGGACAGGGAGGGTTACTGAAGCTTTCTTT.

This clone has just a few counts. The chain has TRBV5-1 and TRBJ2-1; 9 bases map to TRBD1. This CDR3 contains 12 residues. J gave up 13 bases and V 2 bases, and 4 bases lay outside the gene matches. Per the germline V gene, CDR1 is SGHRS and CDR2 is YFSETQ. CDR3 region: CASSFTGGAQFF. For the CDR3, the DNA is TGCGCCAGCAGCTTTACAGGGGGCGCTCAGTTCTTC.

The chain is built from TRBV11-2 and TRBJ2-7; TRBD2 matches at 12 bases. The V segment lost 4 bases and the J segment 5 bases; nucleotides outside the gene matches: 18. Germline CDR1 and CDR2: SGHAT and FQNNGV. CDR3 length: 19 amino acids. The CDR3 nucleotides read TGTGCCAGCAGCTACACCGGACTAGCGGGACTGTTGCCGGGAAACGAGCAGTACTTC. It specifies CASSYTGLAGLLPGNEQYF.

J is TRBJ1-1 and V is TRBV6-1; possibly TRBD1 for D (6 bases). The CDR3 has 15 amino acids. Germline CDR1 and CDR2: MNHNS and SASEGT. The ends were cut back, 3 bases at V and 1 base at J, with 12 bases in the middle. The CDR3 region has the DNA TGTGCCAGCAGTGATATCGGACAGCAGAACACTGAAGCTTTCTTT. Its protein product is CASSDIGQQNTEAFF.

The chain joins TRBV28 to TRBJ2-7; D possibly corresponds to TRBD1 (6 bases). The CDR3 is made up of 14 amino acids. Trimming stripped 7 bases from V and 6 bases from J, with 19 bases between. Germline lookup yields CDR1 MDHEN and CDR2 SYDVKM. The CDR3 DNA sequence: TGTGCCAGCACCCCGACAGGACGATCCGTCGAGCAGTACTTC. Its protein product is CASTPTGRSVEQYF.

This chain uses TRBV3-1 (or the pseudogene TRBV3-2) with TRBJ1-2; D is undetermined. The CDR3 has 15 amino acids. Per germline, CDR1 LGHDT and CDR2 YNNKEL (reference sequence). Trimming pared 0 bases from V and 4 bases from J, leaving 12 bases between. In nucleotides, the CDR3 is TGTGCCAGCAGCCAAGACTGGAGCGGACTCTATGGCTACACCTTC. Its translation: CASSQDWSGLYGYTF.